Listed below are T cell receptor beta chains from one sample, sequenced in a study of cytomegalovirus exposure and HLA in healthy donors. The protocol was immunoSEQ multiplex PCR, while the TCRdb copy is restricted to in-frame clones and leaves out a portion. The sample lists about 160,000 clones; 60% to 85% were seen once. Sequenced input: PBMCs. These receptors all come from a man aged 35 to 55 in good health and CMV-seropositive. CDR3s leave out the opening cysteine and the closing phenylalanine or tryptophan.

v_call cdr3_aa
TRBV28 ASISWSGGTEAF
TRBV29-1 SVSGRGSYEQY
TRBV6-1 ASRVENNQPQH
TRBV27 ASRAGGSFGYEQY
TRBV5-1 ASSPLTGAATNYGYT
TRBV29-1 SVADSASYNEQF
TRBV9 ASSEMGLVSYNEQF
TRBV5-4 ASSSGMAAGTYEQY
TRBV19 ASSGKEGINADTQY
TRBV7-2 ASSSTAHSYEQY
TRBV11-2 ASSPRPGGTDTQY
TRBV10-2 ASSEWGWSNQPQH
TRBV13 ASSLTGQGDSGNTIY
TRBV28 ASSPIRGTHMY
TRBV11-2 ASSPPGQFHEQY
TRBV4-1 ASSQVWPGQGPYNEQF
TRBV12-5 ASVLGQGAYNEQF